This T cell receptor beta chain is from a study of T cells in Graves' hyperthyroidism and ophthalmopathy. Study information: Peripheral blood draws took place at initial diagnosis, ahead of any treatment.

V lost 5 bases and J lost 3, with 17 bases in between. The CDR3 totals 15 residues. Germline CDR1 SGHNT, CDR2 YYREEE (reference sequence). This clonotype has a handful of counts. RNA transcripts provided the source from which TCR beta CDR3 regions were amplified. Researchers ran a first-round RT-PCR on the TCR CDR3 using the HTBI primer set. TCRdb re-called the multiplex PCR reads with MiXCR, one entry per CDR3 protein. The data contain 210,000 or so distinct CDR3 sequences, 17% of them seen just once; the ten biggest clones take up under 65%. This chain joins TRBV5-4 and TRBJ1-2, with D possibly matching TRBD1 (5 bases). Sequencing was performed on blood. The source of this sequence is a man aged 50 or older with Graves' hyperthyroidism. CDR3 region: CASRTPGTDDYGYTF. The DNA for the CDR3 is TGTGCCAGCAGAACCCCCGGGACCGACGACTATGGCTACACCTTC.